The clone carrying this TCR beta chain was seen repeatedly, ten times or more. The antigen is unknown. This entry belongs to a study of blood T cells in healthy people across ages. Study-wide points: No one knew whether donors had CMV, which possibly confounded expanded clonotype changes.

A minimum of 7 million PBMCs was isolated per sample. The extraction recovered at least 5.5 micrograms of total RNA per sample. The CDR3 contains 13 residues. Germline CDR1 reads ENHRY; CDR2 reads SYGVKD. The germline V and J ends were trimmed by 11 bases and 2 bases, with 14 bases remaining between them. Through a sample-barcoded 5' primer and a J-beta primer mix, a second PCR was run for roughly 7 to 12 cycles. The study obtained at least 3 million CDR3-containing paired-end reads from every sample. TCRdb re-derived calls from the 5' RACE reads in MiXCR, one entry per CDR3 protein. The top ten hold about an eighth of the sample, which has about 940,000 distinct CDR3 sequences, 40% to 60% seen once.

This rearrangement joins TRBV10-3 to TRBJ2-3, with unresolved D. The receptor was derived from a young man in good health. The sample was blood. The DNA of the CDR3 is TGTGCCGCCACGGCCCTTGACACAGATACGCAGTATTTT. It encodes CAATALDTDTQYF.